Each of the 27 T cell receptor beta chains below was sequenced from the same sample in a study of CD8 T cells in ankylosing spondylitis. MiXCR was run by TCRdb on the 5' RACE reads, yielding one entry per CDR3 protein. Here the sample spans 230,000 or so distinct CDR3 sequences, 18% being singletons. Sequencing was performed on blood, either unsorted or a sorted T cell fraction (not recorded which). The receptors here all came from a male donor with ankylosing spondylitis or in good health (not recorded which).

The chain recombines TRBV29-1 with TRBJ2-1, with D possibly being TRBD2 (6 bases). In germline, CDR1 is SQVTM, CDR2 ANQGSEA. V was pared by 3 bases and J by 7 bases, with 22 bases between. The CDR3 consists of 16 residues. In DNA, the CDR3 is TGCAGCGTTGAGGGAGCGGGCCCGGAGCCGAGGAATGAGCAGTTCTTC. It codes for CSVEGAGPEPRNEQFF.

This chain joins TRBV27 and TRBJ2-7; 7 bases line up with TRBD2. The CDR3 is made up of 13 amino acids. Looked up from germline, CDR1 is MNHEY and CDR2 is SMNVEV (reference sequence). J lost 4 bases, V lost 8 bases, and 8 bases had no gene match. The CDR3 is CASAPSGKYEQYF. The CDR3 DNA follows: TGTGCCAGCGCGCCTAGCGGAAAATACGAGCAGTACTTC.

V is TRBV19 and J is TRBJ1-1; possible D gene TRBD1, 5 bases. Germline values: CDR1 LNHDA, CDR2 SQIVND (reference sequence). Trimming took 5 bases from V and 2 from J, leaving 9 bases between them. This CDR3 spans 13 amino acids. The CDR3, as DNA: TGTGCCAGTAGTCATCAGGGTAACACTGAAGCTTTCTTT. It translates to CASSHQGNTEAFF.

This clonotype occurred a few times. V gene TRBV7-9 combines with J gene TRBJ2-2; 11 bases align to TRBD2. Germline CDR1 is SEHNR and CDR2 is FQNEAQ (reference sequence). CDR3 length equals 16 residues. J was trimmed by 7 bases and V by 5 bases; bases with no gene match: 9. CDR3 sequence (DNA): TGTGCCAGCAGCCTCACTAGCGGGAGAATCGGCGGGGAGCTGTTTTTT. It encodes CASSLTSGRIGGELFF.

In the case of this clonotype: A much larger clone differs from this one at a single base, so this may be a read error. CDR3 amino acids: CASSPTDPGLVLSNGQFF. CDR3 nucleotide sequence: TGCGCCAGCAGCCCGACAGACCCGGGACTAGTTTTGAGCAATGGGCAGTTCTTC. The chain carries TRBV5-1 and TRBJ2-1; 8 nucleotides line up with TRBD2. Germline assignment: CDR1 SGHRS and CDR2 YFSETQ. The CDR3 is 18 amino acids. Based on the CDR3 plus reference TRBV5-1 and TRBJ2-1, the full variable domain is KAGVTQTPRYLIKTRGQQVTLSCSPISGHRSVSWYQQTPGQGLQFLFEYFSETQRNKGNFPGRFSGRQFSNSRSEMNVSTLELGDSALYLCASSPTDPGLVLSNGQFFGPGTRLTVL.

The rearrangement joins TRBV9 to TRBJ2-2; possible D gene TRBD1, 6 bases. Germline values: CDR1 SGDLS, CDR2 YYNGEE. The CDR3 has 15 amino acids. The V end was cut by 8 bases, the J end by 0 bases, with 14 bases between. The CDR3 DNA follows: TGTGCCAGTACGCAGGGGACCACGAACACCGGGGAGCTGTTTTTT. Translated, it gives CASTQGTTNTGELFF.

This clonotype has a handful of counts. The chain uses TRBV13 and TRBJ1-4, with D hard to call. Between the trimmed V and J ends, which lost 1 base and 4 bases, there was a span of 13 bases. Germline CDR1 PRHDT, CDR2 FYEKMQ (reference sequence). The CDR3 contains 16 residues. CDR3 sequence: CASSLARLVGNEKLFF. In DNA, the CDR3 is TGTGCCAGCAGCTTAGCACGCCTGGTGGGTAATGAAAAACTGTTTTTT.

The chain joins TRBV27 to TRBJ2-1; possibly TRBD1 for D (5 bases). The CDR3 contains 16 residues. Trimming left V 2 bases short and J 7 bases short, with 18 bases between. Germline assignment: CDR1 MNHEY and CDR2 SMNVEV (reference sequence). CDR3 residues: CASSLLPGQGGNEQFF. CDR3 sequence (DNA): TGTGCCAGCAGTTTACTTCCTGGGCAGGGTGGGAATGAGCAGTTCTTC.

This clonotype was seen a few times. V and J are TRBV11-2 and TRBJ2-1, with D unresolved. Between the trimmed V and J ends, which lost 2 bases and 6 bases, there was a span of 8 bases. This CDR3 has 13 amino acids. Germline V gene data show CDR1 as SGHAT and CDR2 as FQNNGV. This chain's CDR3 is CASSLTLFNEQFF. The CDR3 DNA reads as TGTGCCAGCAGCTTAACATTATTCAATGAGCAGTTCTTC.

This clonotype was detected only a few times. The CDR3, as DNA: TGCGCCAGCACCATCCCAACTAGCGGGAGGCTTAATGAGCAGTTCTTC. The encoded protein is CASTIPTSGRLNEQFF. The V call is TRBV4-3, the J call TRBJ2-1; 12 bases match TRBD2. CDR3 size: 16 residues. Germline CDR1 reads LGHNA; CDR2 reads YSLEER. V trimming: 7 bases; J trimming: 7 bases; junction bases outside the gene matches: 11.

The chain combines TRBV29-1 with TRBJ2-7, with TRBD1 as a possible D gene (5 bases). The V end was cut by 7 bases, the J end by 0 bases, with 10 bases between. This CDR3 contains 12 residues. Germline CDR1 is SQVTM and CDR2 is ANQGSEA. CDR3 sequence reads: CSGVQGSYEQYF. CDR3 nucleotide sequence: TGCAGCGGTGTTCAGGGCTCCTACGAGCAGTACTTC.

This chain uses TRBV4-1 with TRBJ2-1, with 8 bases matching TRBD2. The CDR3 is 15 residues long. The V gene end was trimmed by 0 bases and the J gene end by 5 bases; junction bases not matched to a gene: 3. CDR1 is MGHRA, CDR2 YSYEKL, per germline. The CDR3 coding sequence is TGCGCCAGCAGCCAAGAAAGCGGGAGAAACAATGAGCAGTTCTTC. Protein product: CASSQESGRNNEQFF.

The J gene is TRBJ2-1, the V gene TRBV11-1; 10 nucleotides agree with TRBD2. The CDR3 consists of 19 residues. With V trimmed by 6 bases and J by 1 base, 15 bases remained unmatched. Per germline, CDR1 SGHAT and CDR2 FQDESV (reference sequence). CDR3 nucleotides: TGTGCCAGCAGTCAACCGGCTAGCGGGAGTGTTGGGTCCTACAATGAGCAGTTCTTC. Its protein product is CASSQPASGSVGSYNEQFF.

The chain carries TRBV20-1 and TRBJ2-7; D is tentatively TRBD1 or TRBD2 (6 bases each). The CDR3 covers 14 residues. Germline V lookup: CDR1 DFQATT, CDR2 SNEGSKA (reference sequence). Trimming removed 0 bases at V and 4 bases at J, with 13 bases between. The CDR3 DNA sequence: TGCAGTGCTAGAGATAGCGGACAGACTTACGAGCAGTACTTC. Translated: CSARDSGQTYEQYF.

This clonotype appeared a few times. This sequence joins TRBV27 and TRBJ2-3, with D possibly matching TRBD1 (5 bases). The CDR3 spans 14 residues. The V gene lost 6 bases and the J gene lost 3 bases, with 13 bases spanning the gap. The germline V gene has CDR1 MNHEY and CDR2 SMNVEV (reference sequence). CDR3 amino acids: CASRGPPRTDTQYF. CDR3 coding DNA: TGTGCCAGCAGGGGGCCGCCAAGGACAGATACGCAGTATTTT.

The V call is TRBV4-2, the J call TRBJ1-2; D unresolved. Trimming pared 2 bases from V and 3 bases from J, leaving 13 bases between. The CDR3 covers 15 residues. Germline CDR1 and CDR2: LGHNA and YNFKEQ. DNA of the CDR3: TGTGCCAGCAGCCAAACAGTACGCGATTACTATGGCTACACCTTC. Translated: CASSQTVRDYYGYTF.

The chain employs TRBV14 and TRBJ1-4, with no clear D. The CDR3 length is 14 residues. Germline-derived CDR1 and CDR2 are SGHDN and FVKESK. The V end was cut by 4 bases, the J end by 7 bases, with 13 bases between. In DNA form, the CDR3 reads TGTGCCAGCAGCCTCACTGGGCGGTCTGAAAAACTGTTTTTT. Translating it yields CASSLTGRSEKLFF. Full variable domain (missing parts from reference TRBV14 and TRBJ1-4): EAGVTQFPSHSVIEKGQTVTLRCDPISGHDNLYWYRRVMGKEIKFLLHFVKESKQDESGMPNNRFLAERTGGTYSTLKVQPAELEDSGVYFCASSLTGRSEKLFFGSGTQLSVL.

This clonotype has more than one count but fewer than ten. The gene calls are TRBV7-3 and TRBJ2-2; no clear D gene. CDR1 SGHTA and CDR2 FQGTGA come from the germline V gene. V lost 5 bases to trimming and J lost 2 bases, with 6 bases between them. The CDR3 is 13 residues long. The CDR3 loop reads CASSHDNTGELFF. The CDR3 coding sequence is TGTGCCAGCAGCCACGACAACACCGGGGAGCTGTTTTTT.

This clonotype showed up just a few times. V is TRBV4-3 and J is TRBJ1-1; 7 bases align to TRBD1. This CDR3 region has 13 residues. CDR1 and CDR2 from the germline V gene are LGHNA and YSLEER. Losses at the gene ends were 3 bases for V and 6 bases for J; bases not matched to a gene: 4. The CDR3 DNA reads TGCGCCAGCAGCCAGGAGACAGGGCCTGAAGCTTTCTTT. It specifies CASSQETGPEAFF.

For this clonotype: The junction differs from germline at one of its ends, possibly a read error. The chain combines TRBV7-3 with TRBJ2-5; possible D gene TRBD1, 5 bases. CDR3 length: 10 residues. Per germline, CDR1 SGHTA and CDR2 FQGTGA. The CDR3 coding sequence is TGTGCCAGCGAAGGGGCTCGCGAGGCCTTC. Amino acid sequence: CASEGAREAF. Full variable domain (remainder filled in from reference TRBV7-3 and TRBJ2-5): GAGVSQTPSNKVTEKGKYVELRCDPISGHTALYWYRQSLGQGPEFLIYFQGTGAADDSGLPNDRFFAVRPEGSVSTLKIQRTERGDSAVYLCASEGAREAFGPGTRLLVL.

This clonotype showed up just a few times. The rearrangement uses TRBV7-2 and TRBJ1-1; D not resolved. V was shortened by 6 bases and J by 4 bases, with 18 bases between the two germline ends. The germline CDR1 and CDR2 sequences are SGHTA and FQGNSA. This CDR3 is built from 15 residues. The CDR3 reads CASSRHSGPSTEAFF. CDR3 nucleotides: TGTGCCAGCAGTCGCCATTCGGGCCCCAGCACTGAAGCTTTCTTT. The entire variable domain, with the rest obtained from reference TRBV7-2 and TRBJ1-1, is as follows: GAGVSQSPSNKVTEKGKDVELRCDPISGHTALYWYRQSLGQGLEFLIYFQGNSAPDKSGLPSDRFSAERTGGSVSTLTIQRTQQEDSAVYLCASSRHSGPSTEAFFGQGTRLTVV.

J is TRBJ2-7 and V is TRBV7-9; D remains unclear. Trimming removed 5 bases from V and 5 bases from J, with 10 bases in between. The CDR3 covers 12 residues. The V gene's germline CDR1 is SEHNR and CDR2 FQNEAQ (reference sequence). CDR3 in amino acids: CASSHRSHEQYF. In DNA, the CDR3 is TGTGCCAGCAGCCACCGTAGCCACGAGCAGTACTTC.

Concerning this clonotype: This may be a read error: a much more frequent sequence differs by one nucleotide. This chain joins TRBV4-2 and TRBJ2-7; tentative D call: TRBD2 (6 bases). V lost 1 base and J lost 2, with 21 bases in between. This CDR3 has 18 residues. Germline V gene lookup returns CDR1 LGHNA and CDR2 YNFKEQ. The CDR3 bases are TGTGCCAGCAGCCAAGTCGAAGGACTATCGGGAGTAACCTACGAGCAGTACTTC. It is translated as CASSQVEGLSGVTYEQYF.

This chain links TRBV20-1 with TRBJ2-5, with TRBD2 identical over 13 bases. With V trimmed by 5 bases and J by 2 bases, 5 bases remained unmatched. Germline values: CDR1 DFQATT, CDR2 SNEGSKA (reference sequence). This CDR3 contains 15 residues. CDR3 amino acids: CSAPGLAGIQETQYF. Here the CDR3 DNA reads TGCAGTGCTCCGGGACTAGCGGGGATACAAGAGACCCAGTACTTC.

This clonotype was seen only a few times. The V gene is TRBV6-5, the J gene TRBJ2-1; D is unclear. V gave up 4 bases and J gave up 0 bases, with 10 bases separating them. CDR1 is MNHEY, CDR2 SVGAGI, per germline. The CDR3 loop spans 15 amino acids. This CDR3 is CASSFDSTSYNEQFF. The CDR3, as DNA: TGTGCCAGCAGTTTCGACTCGACCTCCTACAATGAGCAGTTCTTC.

This clonotype was observed a few times. The chain has TRBV18 and TRBJ2-4, with 7 bases that match TRBD2. The germline CDR1 and CDR2 sequences are KGHSH and LQKENI. This CDR3 contains 17 residues. The ends lost 2 bases at V and 0 bases at J; junction bases unmatched: 7. This chain's CDR3 is CASSPTSLAVAKNIQYF. For the CDR3, the DNA is TGTGCCAGCTCACCAACAAGTCTAGCGGTAGCCAAAAACATTCAGTACTTC.

This clonotype was observed a handful of times. CDR3 sequence: CASSQDAGGMGETQYF. In DNA, the CDR3 is TGCGCCAGCAGCCAAGATGCGGGAGGGATGGGAGAGACCCAGTACTTC. This chain joins TRBV4-1 and TRBJ2-5; 9 nucleotides align to TRBD2. J lost 4 bases, V lost 0 bases, and 6 bases had no gene match. Germline CDR1 and CDR2: MGHRA and YSYEKL. The CDR3 sequence is 16 residues long.